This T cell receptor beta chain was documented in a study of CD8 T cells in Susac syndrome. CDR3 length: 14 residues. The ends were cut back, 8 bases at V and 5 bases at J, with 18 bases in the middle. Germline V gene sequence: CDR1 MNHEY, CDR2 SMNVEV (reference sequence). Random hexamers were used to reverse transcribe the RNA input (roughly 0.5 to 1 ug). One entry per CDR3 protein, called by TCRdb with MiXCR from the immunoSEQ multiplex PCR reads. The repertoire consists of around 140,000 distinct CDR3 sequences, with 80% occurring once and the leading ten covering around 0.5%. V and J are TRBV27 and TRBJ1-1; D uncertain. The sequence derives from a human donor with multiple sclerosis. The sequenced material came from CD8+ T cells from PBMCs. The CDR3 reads CASASISWRTEAFF. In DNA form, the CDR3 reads TGTGCCAGCGCATCTATTTCGTGGAGGACTGAAGCTTTCTTT.